A single sample is the source of the 29 T cell receptor beta chains below, sequenced in a study of somatic mutations in cytotoxic T cells in rheumatoid arthritis (dated by TCRdb to about 2017). Preparation of the library involved the immunoSEQ multiplex PCR assay. TCRdb carries this immuneACCESS record with in-frame sequences only. Its versions omit some clonotypes, under half of them owing to an unresolved V gene in the studies checked, with the rest unexplained. The sample table holds about 20,000 clones, of which approximately 80% were seen once. Approximately 15% of the sample is in the top ten clones. Specimen: CD8+ T cells sorted from blood. The receptors come from an adult with rheumatoid arthritis.

The V call is TRBV2, the J call TRBJ1-1; tentatively, D is TRBD1 (5 bases). From germline, CDR1 is SNHLY and CDR2 FYNNEI. V was cut by 6 bases and J by 3 bases, with 14 bases left in between. There are 14 residues in the CDR3. CDR3 nucleotide sequence: TGTGCCAGCAGGATGCAGGGTAGGCACACTGAAGCTTTCTTT. This encodes CASRMQGRHTEAFF.

The chain recombines TRBV6-1 with TRBJ1-1; D gene unclear. Germline lookup yields CDR1 MNHNS and CDR2 SASEGT. The CDR3 loop spans 13 amino acids. Trimming left V 5 bases short and J 6 bases short, with 13 bases between. Written as DNA, the CDR3 is TGTGCCAGCAGTATGTTCACAAGGCCTGAAGCTTTCTTT. Encoded protein: CASSMFTRPEAFF.

The rearrangement links TRBV5-5 to TRBJ2-3; the D is unclear. The CDR3 loop spans 15 amino acids. CDR1 is SGHKS and CDR2 is YYEKEE in the germline V gene (reference sequence). Trimming shortened V by 2 bases and J by 4 bases, and 14 bases separated the two germline ends. The DNA for the CDR3 is TGTGCCAGCAGCTTTGGACCCCGAGAGGCAGATACGCAGTATTTT. It encodes CASSFGPREADTQYF.

The rearrangement uses TRBV6-4 and TRBJ2-7; 9 bases are shared with TRBD1. This CDR3 contains 16 residues. With V trimmed by 4 bases and J by 3 bases, 10 bases remained unmatched. The V gene's germline CDR1 is MRHNA and CDR2 SNTAGT. For the CDR3, the DNA is TGTGCCAGCAGTGCCCTCAGGGGGACAGGGTTCTACGAGCAGTACGTC. Encoded protein: CASSALRGTGFYEQYV.

This rearrangement joins TRBV10-3 to TRBJ2-7; D is possibly TRBD1 (5 bases). Trimming left V 6 bases short and J 0 bases short, with 9 bases between. The germline V gene has CDR1 ENHRY and CDR2 SYGVKD. The CDR3 is made up of 13 amino acids. CDR3 loop: CAISQTASYEQYF. For the CDR3, the DNA is TGTGCCATCAGCCAGACAGCCTCCTACGAGCAGTACTTC.

The chain links TRBV28 to TRBJ2-2; tentatively, D is TRBD2 (6 bases). Germline V gives CDR1 MDHEN, CDR2 SYDVKM. V lost 7 bases to trimming and J lost 6 bases, with 24 bases between them. The CDR3 is 17 amino acids. In DNA, the CDR3 is TGTGCCAGCACCCCTTCGGGGGATCATCATACACCCGGGGAGCTGTTTTTT. Protein: CASTPSGDHHTPGELFF.

V and J are TRBV6-5 and TRBJ1-1; the match to TRBD1 covers 8 bases. Trimming took 4 bases from V and 6 from J; bases not matched to a gene: 4. Germline CDR1 is MNHEY and CDR2 is SVGAGI. The length of the CDR3 is 13 residues. CDR3 sequence (DNA): TGTGCCAGCAGTTTAAAGACAGGGGCTGAAGCTTTCTTT. It translates to CASSLKTGAEAFF.

The rearrangement uses TRBV7-9 and TRBJ2-7; D may match TRBD1 or TRBD2 (5 bases each). Between the trimmed V and J ends, which lost 2 bases and 4 bases, there was a span of 21 bases. This CDR3 comprises 17 residues. Germline CDR1 and CDR2: SEHNR and FQNEAQ (reference sequence). The CDR3 reads CASSLQLSEGWSYEQYF. CDR3 bases: TGTGCCAGCAGCTTACAACTTTCCGAGGGGTGGTCGTACGAGCAGTACTTC.

This chain uses TRBV7-9 with TRBJ2-7; 7 positions match TRBD1. V lost 3 bases and J lost 0; bases outside the gene matches: 5. The CDR3 length is 15 residues. The germline CDR1 and CDR2 sequences are SEHNR and FQNEAQ (reference sequence). In DNA form, the CDR3 reads TGTGCCAGCAGCTTGCCTGACAGGGACTCCTACGAGCAGTACTTC. This encodes CASSLPDRDSYEQYF. The whole variable domain, filled in from reference TRBV7-9 and TRBJ2-7, reads DTGVSQNPRHKITKRGQNVTFRCDPISEHNRLYWYRQTLGQGPEFLTYFQNEAQLEKSRLLSDRFSAERPKGSFSTLEIQRTEQGDSAMYLCASSLPDRDSYEQYFGPGTRLTVT.

The chain couples TRBV18 to TRBJ1-2; D remains unclear. Germline CDR1 reads KGHSH; CDR2 reads LQKENI. V dropped 0 bases and J dropped 7 bases, with 9 bases sitting between them. The CDR3 sequence is 13 residues long. The CDR3 spells CASSPPVRGGYTF. The CDR3, as DNA: TGTGCCAGCTCACCACCGGTCCGGGGTGGCTACACCTTC.

The CDR3 DNA follows: TGTGCCAGCAGCCTATCCACGGTGACTCGTGTGCGTGCGGAGCTGTTTTTT. Its translation is CASSLSTVTRVRAELFF. The V and J genes are TRBV5-5 and TRBJ2-2; D gene unclear. CDR1 is SGHKS and CDR2 is YYEKEE in the germline V gene (reference sequence). The length of the CDR3 is 17 residues. The germline V and J ends were trimmed by 4 bases and 10 bases, with 26 bases remaining between them.

The chain joins TRBV18 to TRBJ2-1, with 7 bases identical to TRBD2. The CDR3 is 15 residues long. In germline, CDR1 is KGHSH, CDR2 LQKENI. V was clipped by 3 bases and J by 8 bases; unmatched bases: 10. The CDR3 is CASSPSGGLGDEQFF. CDR3 sequence (DNA): TGTGCCAGCTCACCCTCGGGGGGACTCGGGGATGAGCAGTTCTTC. Using reference TRBV18 and TRBJ2-1 for the parts outside the CDR3, the full variable domain is NAGVMQNPRHLVRRRGQEARLRCSPMKGHSHVYWYRQLPEEGLKFMVYLQKENIIDESGMPKERFSAEFPKEGPSILRIQQVVRGDSAAYFCASSPSGGLGDEQFFGPGTRLTVL.

This chain links TRBV28 with TRBJ2-3; tentative D call: TRBD1 (6 bases). Trimming took off 5 bases at V and 9 bases at J, with 12 bases between the two ends. The CDR3 is 12 amino acids. Germline loops: CDR1 MDHEN, CDR2 SYDVKM. The CDR3 reads CASSPPGDTQYF. The CDR3 nucleotides read TGTGCCAGCAGTCCCCCAGGGGACACGCAGTATTTT.

This rearrangement joins TRBV9 to TRBJ2-2; D is perhaps TRBD2 (6 bases). The germline V and J ends were trimmed by 5 bases and 1 base, with 18 bases remaining between them. Germline V gene sequence: CDR1 SGDLS, CDR2 YYNGEE. The CDR3 sequence is 17 residues long. The CDR3 nucleotides read TGTGCCAGCAGTCTTAGGAGGGAAGCGGTGAACACCGGGGAGCTGTTTTTT. Residues: CASSLRREAVNTGELFF.

This chain links TRBV28 with TRBJ1-5; D gene unclear. V lost 4 bases to trimming and J lost 0 bases, with 7 bases between them. The germline V gene encodes CDR1 MDHEN and CDR2 SYDVKM. CDR3 length equals 14 residues. The CDR3 sequence is CASSSGSSNQPQHF. CDR3 coding DNA: TGTGCCAGCAGTTCAGGAAGTAGCAATCAGCCCCAGCATTTT.

This clone came up once. This chain links TRBV9 with TRBJ1-4; TRBD1 matches at 9 bases. Germline V gene sequence: CDR1 SGDLS, CDR2 YYNGEE. After removal of 0 bases from V and 0 bases from J, the junction contained 0 bases not matched to a gene. CDR3 size: 16 residues. Here the CDR3 DNA reads TGTGCCAGCAGCGTAGGGGACAGGGCAACTAATGAAAAACTGTTTTTT. It yields the protein CASSVGDRATNEKLFF.

The V call is TRBV27, the J call TRBJ2-1; 7 nucleotides agree with TRBD1. Per germline, CDR1 MNHEY and CDR2 SMNVEV (reference sequence). The CDR3 runs 13 residues. V was clipped by 3 bases and J by 6 bases; unmatched bases: 2. Written as DNA, the CDR3 is TGTGCCAGCAGTTTTACAGGGGTCAATGAGCAGTTCTTC. Its translation is CASSFTGVNEQFF.

In this sample, this clone turned up a few times. This chain uses TRBV11-2 with TRBJ2-2; no clear D gene. Germline assignment: CDR1 SGHAT and CDR2 FQNNGV. The CDR3 covers 10 residues. V was trimmed by 8 bases and J by 9 bases, leaving 7 bases between them. In DNA, the CDR3 is TGTGCCAGCCCCCACCGGGAGCTGTTTTTT. This translates into CASPHRELFF.

This clone has only a few counts. This chain links TRBV5-6 with TRBJ2-7, with 7 bases fitting TRBD1. CDR3 size: 14 residues. Per the germline V gene, CDR1 is SGHDT and CDR2 is YYEEEE. Unmatched junction bases numbered 6, after V lost 0 bases and J lost 6 bases. As DNA, the CDR3 is TGTGCCAGCAGCTTGGGGACAGGTTCCCTCGAGCAGTACTTC. Translated, it gives CASSLGTGSLEQYF.

The chain employs TRBV7-8 and TRBJ1-1, with D unresolved. The CDR3 loop spans 12 amino acids. Trimming removed 3 bases from V and 2 bases from J, with 4 bases in between. CDR1 is SGHVS and CDR2 is FQNEAQ in the germline V gene. Written as DNA, the CDR3 is TGTGCCAGCAGCTTTGGCAACACTGAAGCTTTCTTT. Its translation: CASSFGNTEAFF.

This chain uses TRBV2 with TRBJ1-2; a possible D gene is TRBD1 (5 bases). Trimming pared 3 bases from V and 3 bases from J, leaving 11 bases between. Germline V gene lookup returns CDR1 SNHLY and CDR2 FYNNEI. This CDR3 is built from 14 residues. CDR3 loop: CASSESRAYYGYTF. In DNA form, the CDR3 reads TGTGCCAGCAGTGAGAGCAGGGCTTACTATGGCTACACCTTC.

This clone was found once. The V call is TRBV6-1, the J call TRBJ1-5; D not resolved. Trimming took off 2 bases at V and 3 bases at J, with 14 bases between the two ends. CDR1 MNHNS and CDR2 SASEGT come from the germline V gene. The CDR3 contains 16 residues. The CDR3 is CASSELLLVNNQPQHF. The CDR3 coding sequence is TGTGCCAGCAGTGAACTCCTCTTGGTAAACAATCAGCCCCAGCATTTT.

The chain carries TRBV5-5 and TRBJ1-1, with D maybe TRBD1 (6 bases). Trimming took 2 bases from V and 0 from J, leaving 11 bases between them. CDR3 length: 15 residues. Germline V gene lookup returns CDR1 SGHKS and CDR2 YYEKEE (reference sequence). The CDR3 here is CASSFGGRVNTEAFF. For the CDR3, the DNA is TGTGCCAGCAGCTTTGGGGGCCGGGTGAACACTGAAGCTTTCTTT.

V is TRBV9 and J is TRBJ1-5; 7 bases map to TRBD1. The ends lost 6 bases at V and 1 base at J; junction bases unmatched: 4. The germline V gene encodes CDR1 SGDLS and CDR2 YYNGEE. The CDR3 runs 14 residues. CDR3 region: CASNRGGSNQPQHF. CDR3 sequence (DNA): TGTGCCAGCAACAGGGGTGGCAGCAATCAGCCCCAGCATTTT. Variable domain in full (rest from reference TRBV9 and TRBJ1-5): DSGVTQTPKHLITATGQRVTLRCSPRSGDLSVYWYQQSLDQGLQFLIQYYNGEERAKGNILERFSAQQFPDLHSELNLSSLELGDSALYFCASNRGGSNQPQHFGDGTRLSIL.

The chain couples TRBV4-1 to TRBJ2-7; 9 bases agree with TRBD2. This CDR3 spans 15 amino acids. Germline V lookup: CDR1 MGHRA, CDR2 YSYEKL. Trimming at V came to 3 bases and at J to 10 bases, leaving 13 bases not matched to a gene. The CDR3 loop reads CASSQLAGALYSQYF. The CDR3 nucleotides are TGCGCCAGCAGCCAGTTAGCGGGAGCGCTTTATAGCCAGTACTTC.

V is TRBV6-1 and J is TRBJ1-5, with D unclear. Trimming removed 3 bases at V and 0 bases at J, with 9 bases between. This CDR3 contains 15 residues. Germline CDR1 and CDR2: MNHNS and SASEGT. DNA of the CDR3: TGTGCCAGCAGTGAGCTGATTTATAGCAATCAGCCCCAGCATTTT. It translates to CASSELIYSNQPQHF.

The V call is TRBV7-2, the J call TRBJ1-6; D might be TRBD1 (5 bases). Trimming left V 5 bases short and J 5 bases short, with 13 bases between. Per germline, CDR1 SGHTA and CDR2 FQGNSA. The CDR3 is 15 residues long. CDR3 amino acids: CASSTLGRNNSPLHF. The CDR3, as DNA: TGTGCCAGCAGCACCCTGGGACGGAATAATTCACCCCTCCACTTT.

The chain couples TRBV5-1 to TRBJ2-5; 8 positions agree with TRBD1. The CDR3 extends over 15 amino acids. V gave up 1 base and J gave up 2 bases; unmatched junction bases: 4. CDR1 is SGHRS, CDR2 YFSETQ, per germline. The CDR3 loop is CASSLWTGRQETQYF. CDR3 DNA: TGCGCCAGCAGCTTGTGGACAGGGAGGCAAGAGACCCAGTACTTC.

This clone was seen more than once but under ten times. The rearrangement joins TRBV7-9 to TRBJ1-2; 8 bases fit TRBD1. Trimming removed 5 bases from V and 4 bases from J; junction bases left unmatched: 9. The CDR3 extends over 15 amino acids. The germline CDR1 and CDR2 sequences are SEHNR and FQNEAQ (reference sequence). The CDR3 nucleotides are TGTGCCAGCAGCGAATCCAGGGGGCGGGTCTATGGCTACACCTTC. It is translated as CASSESRGRVYGYTF.